This TCR beta chain was captured by sequencing in a study of shared clonotypes between healthy human individuals. Overall study: Donor composition was two women and three men, aged 18 to 49.

Trimming cost V 5 bases and J 0 bases, with 7 bases left between them. This CDR3 is built from 13 residues. Germline CDR1 and CDR2: KGHSH and LQKENI. Some clones are missing from TCRdb's copy, which holds only in-frame ones; the method was immunoSEQ multiplex PCR. Counted here are 2 million to 2.5 million clones, roughly 95% occurring once; the ten biggest clones make up around 0.13%. The clonotype was recovered from a man aged 18 to 35 in good health. Input material: naive CD4+ T cells sorted from blood. Subset specified: CD45RA+ positively selected. The V call is TRBV18, the J call TRBJ2-5, with D uncertain. The CDR3 DNA sequence: TGTGCCAGCTCAAACGGAAACCAAGAGACCCAGTACTTC. Translating it yields CASSNGNQETQYF.